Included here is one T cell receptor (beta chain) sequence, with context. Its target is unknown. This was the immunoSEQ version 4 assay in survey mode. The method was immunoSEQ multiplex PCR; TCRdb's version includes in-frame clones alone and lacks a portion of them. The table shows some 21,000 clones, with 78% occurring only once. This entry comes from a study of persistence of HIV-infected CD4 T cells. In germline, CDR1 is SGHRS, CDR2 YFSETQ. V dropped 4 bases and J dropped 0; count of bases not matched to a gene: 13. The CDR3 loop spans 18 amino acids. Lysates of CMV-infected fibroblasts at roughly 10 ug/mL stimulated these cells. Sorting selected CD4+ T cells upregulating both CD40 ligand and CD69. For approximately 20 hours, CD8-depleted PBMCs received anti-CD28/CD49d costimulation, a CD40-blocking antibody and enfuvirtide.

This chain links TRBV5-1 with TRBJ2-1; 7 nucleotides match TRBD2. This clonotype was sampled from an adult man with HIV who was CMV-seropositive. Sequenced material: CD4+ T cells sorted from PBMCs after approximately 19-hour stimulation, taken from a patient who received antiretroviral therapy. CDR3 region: CASSLTPSGARSYNEQFF. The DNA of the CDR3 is TGCGCCAGCAGCCTCACGCCCAGCGGGGCCCGCTCCTACAATGAGCAGTTCTTC.